This TCR beta chain came from a study of technical replicates of blood from several donors. V trimming: 7 bases; J trimming: 13 bases; junction bases outside the gene matches: 10. The germline gives CDR1 SNHLY, CDR2 FYNNEI. The CDR3 is made up of 11 amino acids. Libraries were prepared by immunoSEQ multiplex PCR; TCRdb keeps only in-frame clonotypes and omits some of them. The sample shows around 100,000 clones, around 96% of them seen only once. V and J are TRBV2 and TRBJ2-7; 7 bases map to TRBD1. The sequence was obtained from a human donor in good health. The sequencing sample was made of T cells isolated from PBMCs. This chain's CDR3 is CASTPWDSYYF. The CDR3 bases are TGTGCCAGCACCCCGTGGGACAGCTATTACTTC.